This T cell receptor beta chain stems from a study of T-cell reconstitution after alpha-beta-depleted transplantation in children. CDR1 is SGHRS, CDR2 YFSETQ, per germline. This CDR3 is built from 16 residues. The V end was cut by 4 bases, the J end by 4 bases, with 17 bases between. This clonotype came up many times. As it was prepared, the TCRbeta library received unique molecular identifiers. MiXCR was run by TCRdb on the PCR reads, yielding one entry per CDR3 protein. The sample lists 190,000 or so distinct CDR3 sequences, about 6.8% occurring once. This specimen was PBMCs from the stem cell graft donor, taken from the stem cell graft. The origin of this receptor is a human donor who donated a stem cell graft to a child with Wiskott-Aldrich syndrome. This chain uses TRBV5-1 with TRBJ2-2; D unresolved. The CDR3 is CASSLRKGLGTGELFF. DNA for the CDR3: TGCGCCAGCAGCCTACGTAAGGGCCTGGGCACCGGGGAGCTGTTTTTT.